This T cell receptor (beta chain) was recorded in a study of tumor-infiltrating lymphocytes in localized non-small cell lung cancer. Regarding this clone: Its antigen is still unknown.

With 5 bases removed from V and 4 bases from J, the gap between germline ends came to 12 bases. Germline-derived CDR1 and CDR2 are MNHNS and SASEGT. The CDR3 loop spans 13 amino acids. Study-level points and caveats: Not all patients were TCR sequenced, owing to tissue quantity. Higher tumor T cell infiltration than in uninvolved lung was supported by TCRbeta sequencing. IM1 and IM2 tumors showed no difference in T-cell fraction.

The assay was immunoSEQ multiplex PCR, and TCRdb's table has in-frame clones only and misses some. The sample lists 12,000 or so clones, 80% to 85% seen once, with around 7.9% in the top ten. V is TRBV6-1 and J is TRBJ2-7; D possibly corresponds to TRBD2 (6 bases). Material for sequencing was lung tumor tissue. The source is a human donor with non-small cell lung cancer. The CDR3 spells CASSRDLTYEQYF. The DNA for the CDR3 is TGTGCCAGCAGTAGGGACTTAACTTACGAGCAGTACTTC.